Following are 16 T cell receptor beta chains from one sample sequenced in a study of T cell responses to AZD1222 COVID-19 vaccine (dated by TCRdb to the early 2020s). Sample time point, as interpreted from the label and publication: about 28 days (+/-7) after the second vaccine dose. Libraries came from the immunoSEQ multiplex PCR assay. TCRdb re-hosts the immuneACCESS table, in-frame sequences only. Its copies lack some clones; in the studies checked, an unresolved V gene accounts for under half of them, and the cause for the rest is not known. The sample includes roughly 100,000 clones, with roughly nine tenths observed a single time. Approximately 40% of the sample comes from the top ten. The specimen comprised peripheral blood, sampled 28 days after the second AZD1222 dose. These receptors were taken from an adult who received the AZD1222 COVID-19 vaccine.

The chain employs TRBV6-5 and TRBJ2-3, with D tentatively TRBD2 (7 bases). This CDR3 region has 15 residues. Germline V gives CDR1 MNHEY, CDR2 SVGAGI. V lost 7 bases, J lost 5 bases, and 19 bases lay in between. The CDR3 protein is CASTLGAGERDTQYF. CDR3 nucleotide sequence: TGTGCCAGCACTCTGGGGGCGGGAGAGCGAGATACGCAGTATTTT.

The chain carries TRBV28 and TRBJ1-5; weak D call: TRBD1 (5 bases). CDR1 MDHEN and CDR2 SYDVKM come from the germline V gene. The CDR3 length is 13 residues. Trimming took off 6 bases at V and 2 bases at J, with 8 bases between the two ends. The CDR3 here is CASRGPGNQPQHF. The CDR3 DNA reads TGTGCCAGCAGGGGACCCGGCAATCAGCCCCAGCATTTT.

This rearrangement joins TRBV6-2 or TRBV6-3 to TRBJ1-1; maybe TRBD1 (6 bases). Trimming took off 5 bases at V and 2 bases at J, with 15 bases between the two ends. CDR1 and CDR2 (germline): MNHEY, SVGEGT. CDR3 length equals 15 residues. CDR3 in amino acids: CASSGNYRVNTEAFF. CDR3 in DNA: TGTGCCAGCAGTGGAAACTACAGGGTTAACACTGAAGCTTTCTTT.

The genes are TRBV29-1 and TRBJ2-3; tentatively, D is TRBD1 (5 bases). Per the germline V gene, CDR1 is SQVTM and CDR2 is ANQGSEA. CDR3 length: 12 residues. Trimming shortened V by 6 bases and J by 2 bases, and 9 bases separated the two germline ends. CDR3 region: CSVRQFTDTQYF. CDR3 DNA: TGCAGCGTCCGACAGTTCACAGATACGCAGTATTTT.

The J gene is TRBJ1-1, the V gene TRBV2, with TRBD1 matching 8 bases. The germline gives CDR1 SNHLY, CDR2 FYNNEI. V shed 6 bases, J shed 4 bases, and the junction held 4 bases outside the gene matches. The CDR3 has 13 residues. The CDR3 DNA follows: TGTGCCAGCAGAAGTGGACAGGGCACTGAAGCTTTCTTT. Its translation is CASRSGQGTEAFF.

J is TRBJ1-3 and V is TRBV7-6, with D possibly being TRBD1 (6 bases). This CDR3 is 14 amino acids long. V was cut by 5 bases and J by 4 bases, with 12 bases left in between. CDR1 is SGHVS and CDR2 is FNYEAQ in the germline V gene. In nucleotides, the CDR3 is TGTGCCAGCAGCCGACAGGAGATAGGAAACACCATATATTTT. This encodes CASSRQEIGNTIYF.

The CDR3 nucleotides are TGCAGTGCTAGTGTTTCTGGGGCCAACGTCCTGACTTTC. Protein sequence: CSASVSGANVLTF. The rearrangement links TRBV20-1 to TRBJ2-6, with unresolved D. Germline-derived CDR1 and CDR2 are DFQATT and SNEGSKA (reference sequence). This CDR3 spans 13 amino acids. The V gene lost 3 bases and the J gene lost 1 base, with 4 bases spanning the gap.

This clone was found once. The chain links TRBV5-1 to TRBJ2-3; 14 positions agree with TRBD2. Germline values: CDR1 SGHRS, CDR2 YFSETQ. V was pared by 2 bases and J by 3 bases, with 5 bases of the junction left unmatched. The CDR3 contains 17 residues. CDR3 residues: CASSLGTSGSNTDTQYF. The CDR3, as DNA: TGCGCCAGCAGCTTAGGGACTAGCGGGAGTAATACAGATACGCAGTATTTT. Looking up the rest from reference TRBV5-1 and TRBJ2-3 gives the full variable domain: KAGVTQTPRYLIKTRGQQVTLSCSPISGHRSVSWYQQTPGQGLQFLFEYFSETQRNKGNFPGRFSGRQFSNSRSEMNVSTLELGDSALYLCASSLGTSGSNTDTQYFGPGTRLTVL.

The V and J genes are TRBV7-2 and TRBJ2-2; D remains unclear. The germline gives CDR1 SGHTA, CDR2 FQGNSA. This CDR3 contains 14 residues. V gave up 2 bases and J gave up 1 base, with 5 bases separating them. The CDR3 reads CASSLSGNTGELFF. The CDR3 bases are TGTGCCAGCAGCTTATCCGGGAACACCGGGGAGCTGTTTTTT. The complete variable domain, with remaining parts taken from reference TRBV7-2 and TRBJ2-2, reads GAGVSQSPSNKVTEKGKDVELRCDPISGHTALYWYRQSLGQGLEFLIYFQGNSAPDKSGLPSDRFSAERTGGSVSTLTIQRTQQEDSAVYLCASSLSGNTGELFFGEGSRLTVL.

CDR3 sequence (DNA): TGTGCCTGGAGGAAGCGGTCCTACGAGCAGTACTTC. As protein: CAWRKRSYEQYF. The V call is TRBV30, the J call TRBJ2-7, with D tentatively TRBD2 (5 bases). The CDR3 length is 12 residues. Trimming took off 3 bases at V and 1 base at J, with 7 bases between the two ends. The germline gives CDR1 GTSNPN, CDR2 SVGIG (reference sequence).

This chain uses TRBV11-2 with TRBJ2-7; D might be TRBD2 (6 bases). Germline CDR1 and CDR2: SGHAT and FQNNGV. Trimming cost V 5 bases and J 3 bases, with 14 bases left between them. The CDR3 length is 14 residues. CDR3 loop: CASSRIKEGYEQYF. The CDR3 DNA reads TGTGCCAGCAGCAGGATTAAGGAGGGCTACGAGCAGTACTTC.

CDR3 amino acids: CASSPYRATRSSYRTGELFF. The CDR3 nucleotides are TGCGCCAGCAGCCCCTATAGGGCGACACGGTCTAGTTACCGCACCGGGGAGCTGTTTTTT. The chain links TRBV4-1 to TRBJ2-2; no clear D gene. CDR1 and CDR2 from the germline V gene are MGHRA and YSYEKL. The CDR3 length is 20 residues. The V gene lost 4 bases and the J gene lost 4 bases, with 28 bases spanning the gap.

J is TRBJ2-1 and V is TRBV11-3; 7 bases line up with TRBD1. The ends lost 1 base at V and 13 bases at J; junction bases unmatched: 13. CDR3 length: 15 amino acids. CDR1 and CDR2 (germline): SGHNT, YENEEA. The CDR3 protein is CASSLGGTAGGNQFF. The CDR3 nucleotides are TGTGCCAGCAGCTTAGGGGGGACAGCAGGGGGAAACCAGTTCTTC.

The chain uses TRBV9 and TRBJ2-1; D perhaps matches TRBD1 (5 bases). This CDR3 has 12 amino acids. CDR1 and CDR2 (germline): SGDLS, YYNGEE. The germline V and J ends were trimmed by 7 bases and 5 bases, with 10 bases remaining between them. CDR3 bases: TGTGCCAGCTCCGACAGAAACAATGAGCAGTTCTTC. It is translated as CASSDRNNEQFF.

V gene TRBV6-2 or TRBV6-3 combines with J gene TRBJ1-3, with a tentative D call TRBD1 (5 bases). V lost 6 bases, J lost 0 bases, and 12 bases lay in between. This CDR3 has 15 residues. Germline V lookup: CDR1 MNHEY, CDR2 SVGEGT. CDR3 sequence reads: CASSRGRNSGNTIYF. The CDR3 nucleotides read TGTGCCAGCAGCCGGGGACGGAACTCTGGAAACACCATATATTTT.

The chain recombines TRBV12-3 or TRBV12-4 with TRBJ1-2; weak D call: TRBD1 (6 bases). Trimming shortened V by 5 bases and J by 4 bases, and 11 bases separated the two germline ends. This CDR3 has 13 residues. CDR3 coding DNA: TGTGCCAGCAGTCTGGGGGCTAGCTATGGCTACACCTTC. Amino acid sequence: CASSLGASYGYTF.